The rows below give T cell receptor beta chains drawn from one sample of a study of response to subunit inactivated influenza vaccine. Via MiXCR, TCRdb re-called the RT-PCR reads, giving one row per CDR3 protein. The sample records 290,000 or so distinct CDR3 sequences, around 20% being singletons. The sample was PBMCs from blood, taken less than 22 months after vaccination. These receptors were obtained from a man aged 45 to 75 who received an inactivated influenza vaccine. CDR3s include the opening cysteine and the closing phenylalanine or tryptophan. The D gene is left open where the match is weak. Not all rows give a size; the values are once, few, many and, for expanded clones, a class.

cdr3_nt: TGTGCCAGCAGCTTGAGCGGCGGGAGGGCCGGCGGGGAGCTGTTTTTT
cdr3_aa: CASSLSGGRAGGELFF
j_call: TRBJ2-2
v_call: TRBV5-5
cdr3_length: 16
clone_size: NA
d_call: TRBD2

cdr3_nt: TGTGCCATCAGTGAGGCCGCAGATACGCAGTATTTT
cdr3_aa: CAISEAADTQYF
j_call: TRBJ2-3
v_call: TRBV10-3
cdr3_length: 12
clone_size: NA
d_call: NA

cdr3_nt: TGTGCCAGCAGCGACGGGACTAGCGGGGGCCAAGAGACCCAGTACTTC
cdr3_aa: CASSDGTSGGQETQYF
j_call: TRBJ2-5
v_call: TRBV3-1
cdr3_length: 16
clone_size: NA
d_call: TRBD2

cdr3_nt: TGCAGCGTTGGGACAGGGGGTAGCGAAAAACTGTTTTTT
cdr3_aa: CSVGTGGSEKLFF
j_call: TRBJ1-4
v_call: TRBV29-1
cdr3_length: 13
clone_size: NA
d_call: TRBD1

cdr3_nt: TGTGCCAGCAGCCAAGATTGGGGGAGCGAGCAGTACTTC
cdr3_aa: CASSQDWGSEQYF
j_call: TRBJ2-7
v_call: TRBV4-2
cdr3_length: 13
clone_size: many
d_call: NA

cdr3_nt: TGCGCCAGCAGCTACATAACAGGGGAAATAGAAAAACTGTTTTTT
cdr3_aa: CASSYITGEIEKLFF
j_call: TRBJ1-4
v_call: TRBV5-1
cdr3_length: 15
clone_size: many
d_call: TRBD1

cdr3_nt: TGTGCCAGCAGTTTGGGAGGTCAAAGGGGCTATGGCTACACCTTC
cdr3_aa: CASSLGGQRGYGYTF
j_call: TRBJ1-2
v_call: TRBV12-3/TRBV12-4
cdr3_length: 15
clone_size: NA
d_call: NA

cdr3_nt: TGTGCCAGCAGTTACTCGACGGACAGGGATGGAGAAGCTTTCTTT
cdr3_aa: CASSYSTDRDGEAFF
j_call: TRBJ1-1
v_call: TRBV6-2/TRBV6-3
cdr3_length: 15
clone_size: NA
d_call: TRBD1

cdr3_nt: TGCGCCAGCAGCCAAGAAAGCTCCACAGGGACACTGATCTTCGAGCAGTACTTC
cdr3_aa: CASSQESSTGTLIFEQYF
j_call: TRBJ2-7
v_call: TRBV4-1
cdr3_length: 18
clone_size: NA
d_call: NA

cdr3_nt: TGTGCCAGCAGCCCCCTTACCTCTGGAAACACCATATATTTT
cdr3_aa: CASSPLTSGNTIYF
j_call: TRBJ1-3
v_call: TRBV7-6
cdr3_length: 14
clone_size: many
d_call: NA

cdr3_nt: TGCAGTGCTACCCCTAGTAAGGAGACCCAGTACTTC
cdr3_aa: CSATPSKETQYF
j_call: TRBJ2-5
v_call: TRBV20-1
cdr3_length: 12
clone_size: few
d_call: NA

cdr3_nt: TGTGCCAGCAGCCCCCAGGGTATTGGCTATGGCTACACCTTC
cdr3_aa: CASSPQGIGYGYTF
j_call: TRBJ1-2
v_call: TRBV7-2
cdr3_length: 14
clone_size: few
d_call: NA

cdr3_nt: TGCGCCAGCAGCTTGGAGGCCGATGTCTACCTCTACAATGAGCAGTTCTTC
cdr3_aa: CASSLEADVYLYNEQFF
j_call: TRBJ2-1
v_call: TRBV5-1
cdr3_length: 17
clone_size: many
d_call: NA

cdr3_nt: TGTGCCAGCGAATTACAGGGTTTGGGCAATCAGCCCCAGCATTTT
cdr3_aa: CASELQGLGNQPQHF
j_call: TRBJ1-5
v_call: TRBV28
cdr3_length: 15
clone_size: many
d_call: NA

cdr3_nt: TGTGCCAGCAGCCTGTCTGTGGTTTCACCCCTCCACTTT
cdr3_aa: CASSLSVVSPLHF
j_call: TRBJ1-6
v_call: TRBV27
cdr3_length: 13
clone_size: NA
d_call: NA

cdr3_nt: TGTGCCAGCAGTTTACCGAGGTTT
cdr3_aa: CASSLPRF
j_call: TRBJ1-1
v_call: TRBV27
cdr3_length: 8
clone_size: NA
d_call: NA

cdr3_nt: TGTGCCAGCTCACCACAGGGGATCCGCACTGAAGCTTTCTTT
cdr3_aa: CASSPQGIRTEAFF
j_call: TRBJ1-1
v_call: TRBV18
cdr3_length: 14
clone_size: few
d_call: NA

cdr3_nt: TGCAGCGTTAGGGAAGGAGGGATTCAAGAGACCCAGTACTTC
cdr3_aa: CSVREGGIQETQYF
j_call: TRBJ2-5
v_call: TRBV29-1
cdr3_length: 14
clone_size: NA
d_call: NA

cdr3_nt: NA
cdr3_aa: CISVSEFSSPETQYF
j_call: TRBJ2-5
v_call: TRBV7-5
cdr3_length: 15
clone_size: NA
d_call: NA

cdr3_nt: TGTGCCAGCAGTACGTACAGGGGGCAGGGGAATCAGCCCCAGCATTTT
cdr3_aa: CASSTYRGQGNQPQHF
j_call: TRBJ1-5
v_call: TRBV6-2/TRBV6-3
cdr3_length: 16
clone_size: NA
d_call: TRBD1

cdr3_nt: TGTGCCAGCAGCTTGGAGGCAGGGGTCTTCAATCAGCCCCAGCATTTT
cdr3_aa: CASSLEAGVFNQPQHF
j_call: TRBJ1-5
v_call: TRBV5-5
cdr3_length: 16
clone_size: NA
d_call: NA

cdr3_nt: TGTGCCAGCAGTTCCAGGGCAGGGGGTCTAGCGGGATCCCCAGATACGCAGTATTTT
cdr3_aa: CASSSRAGGLAGSPDTQYF
j_call: TRBJ2-3
v_call: TRBV27
cdr3_length: 19
clone_size: NA
d_call: TRBD2

cdr3_nt: TGCGCCAGCGAAGAGCTCCCTCAAAACAATGAGCAGTTCTTC
cdr3_aa: CASEELPQNNEQFF
j_call: TRBJ2-1
v_call: TRBV10-2
cdr3_length: 14
clone_size: few
d_call: NA

cdr3_nt: TGTGCCACCAGGAGACAGGGGTCCTCCTACAATGAGCAGTTCTTC
cdr3_aa: CATRRQGSSYNEQFF
j_call: TRBJ2-1
v_call: TRBV15
cdr3_length: 15
clone_size: NA
d_call: TRBD1

cdr3_nt: TGTGCCAGCAGCTCAACCACCCCCCGGGATTCGCGAGAGACCCAGTACTTC
cdr3_aa: CASSSTTPRDSRETQYF
j_call: TRBJ2-5
v_call: TRBV7-9
cdr3_length: 17
clone_size: NA
d_call: NA

cdr3_nt: TGTGCTAGTGACCCGCAGTATTTT
cdr3_aa: CASDPQYF
j_call: TRBJ2-3
v_call: TRBV12-5
cdr3_length: 8
clone_size: NA
d_call: NA

cdr3_nt: TGCAGTGCCCGTGACCCGGTGTTATTGGGCTACACCTTC
cdr3_aa: CSARDPVLLGYTF
j_call: TRBJ1-2
v_call: TRBV20-1
cdr3_length: 13
clone_size: few
d_call: NA

cdr3_nt: TGTGCCAGCTCTCCCACCTTGGATCAGCCCCAGCATTTT
cdr3_aa: CASSPTLDQPQHF
j_call: TRBJ1-5
v_call: TRBV18
cdr3_length: 13
clone_size: NA
d_call: NA

cdr3_nt: TGTGCCAGCAGCCCCCATCCAGGGAGGGTCGGGGAGCTGTTTTTT
cdr3_aa: CASSPHPGRVGELFF
j_call: TRBJ2-2
v_call: TRBV7-9
cdr3_length: 15
clone_size: many
d_call: TRBD2

cdr3_nt: TGTGCCAGCAGTTACCGGAAGGCCTCCACGGGGGGCGCTGAAGCTTTCTTT
cdr3_aa: CASSYRKASTGGAEAFF
j_call: TRBJ1-1
v_call: TRBV6-5
cdr3_length: 17
clone_size: few
d_call: NA

cdr3_nt: TGTGCCAGCAGCTTACCGCCTGATGAACAGGGTGGGTGGACTGAAGCTTTCTTT
cdr3_aa: CASSLPPDEQGGWTEAFF
j_call: TRBJ1-1
v_call: TRBV11-1
cdr3_length: 18
clone_size: many
d_call: NA

cdr3_nt: TGCGCCAGCAGTGATTTGGTACTAGCGGGACCCTACCAGCAGTACTTC
cdr3_aa: CASSDLVLAGPYQQYF
j_call: TRBJ2-7
v_call: TRBV10-2
cdr3_length: 16
clone_size: NA
d_call: TRBD2

cdr3_nt: TGCGCCAGCAGGGCCGGGACAGGGAAAGAGACCCAGTACTTC
cdr3_aa: CASRAGTGKETQYF
j_call: TRBJ2-5
v_call: TRBV23-1
cdr3_length: 14
clone_size: once
d_call: TRBD1